The rows below give T cell receptor beta chains drawn from one sample of a study of T cell repertoires in cytomegalovirus infection. These TCRs' antigens remain unknown. MiXCR was run by TCRdb on the reads, yielding one entry per CDR3 protein. The sample includes approximately 600,000 distinct CDR3 sequences, just under 40% of them seen just once. This sample comprised cultured PBMCs, obtained from culture after CMV antigen stimulation. The receptors were sampled from a human donor in good health (CMV status not recorded). Some clones in this sample may be carry-over from other donors' samples. Each CDR3 is given with its conserved first and last residue. A D gene is named only where the DNA matches it firmly. Clone size is not always given. Where it is, it says once, few, many or a class for expanded clones.

j_gene | v_gene | abundance | d_gene | CDR3aa | CDR3nt
TRBJ1-6 | TRBV12-3/TRBV12-4 | few | NA | CASSVRTPLPLHF | TGTGCCAGCAGTGTTCGGACTCCTCTCCCCCTCCACTTT
TRBJ2-1 | TRBV7-2 | NA | TRBD2 | CASSFIAGYNEQFF | TGTGCCAGCAGCTTTATAGCGGGCTATAATGAGCAGTTCTTC
TRBJ1-2 | TRBV10-3 | NA | NA | CAISDRAGEYGYTF | TGTGCCATCAGTGATCGTGCAGGCGAATATGGCTACACCTTC
TRBJ1-2 | TRBV7-2 | NA | TRBD1 | CASYRTGENYGYTF | TGTGCCAGCTATAGGACAGGGGAGAACTATGGCTACACCTTC
TRBJ2-3 | TRBV7-2 | few | NA | CASSSLGPGDTQYF | TGTGCCAGCAGCTCGCTCGGACCTGGAGATACGCAGTATTTT
TRBJ2-5 | TRBV20-1 | NA | TRBD1 | CSAGVTGGLETQYF | TGCAGTGCTGGGGTTACAGGGGGCTTGGAGACCCAGTACTTC
TRBJ2-5 | TRBV6-2/TRBV6-3 | NA | TRBD2 | CASSGKAGGQETQYF | TGTGCCAGCAGCGGTAAAGCGGGGGGGCAAGAGACCCAGTACTTC
TRBJ2-7 | TRBV5-1 | NA | TRBD1 | CASSLTLLGTGHYEQYF | TGCGCCAGCAGCTTGACACTATTGGGGACAGGGCACTACGAGCAGTACTTC
TRBJ2-7 | TRBV7-2 | few | TRBD2 | CASSRMLADYEQYF | TGTGCCAGCAGCCGGATGCTAGCGGACTACGAGCAGTACTTC
TRBJ2-7 | TRBV28 | NA | TRBD2 | CASSLLGGIDEQYF | TGTGCCAGCAGTTTACTCGGGGGGATCGACGAGCAGTACTTC
TRBJ2-3 | TRBV6-2/TRBV6-3 | few | NA | CASSRRGMSTDTQYF | TGTGCCAGCAGTCGACGGGGGATGAGCACAGATACGCAGTATTTT
TRBJ2-5 | TRBV14 | NA | NA | CASSQDRGGQETQYF | TGTGCCAGCAGCCAAGATCGGGGTGGCCAAGAGACCCAGTACTTC
TRBJ2-3 | TRBV7-6 | few | TRBD1 | CASSLDRGYRTDTQYF | TGTGCCAGCAGCCTCGACAGGGGTTATCGCACAGATACGCAGTATTTT
TRBJ2-5 | TRBV7-2 | NA | TRBD2 | CASSFTSGGETQYF | TGTGCCAGCAGCTTTACTAGCGGGGGAGAGACCCAGTACTTC
TRBJ2-7 | TRBV7-6 | few | NA | CASSLTMDYEQYF | TGTGCCAGCAGCTTAACCATGGACTACGAGCAGTACTTC
TRBJ2-3 | TRBV5-5 | NA | NA | CASSLPGASADTQYF | TGTGCCAGCAGCCTCCCCGGGGCGAGCGCCGATACGCAGTATTTT
TRBJ1-2 | TRBV6-2/TRBV6-3 | NA | NA | CASNDLGDYGYTF | TGTGCCAGCAACGACTTGGGGGACTATGGCTACACCTTC
TRBJ2-7 | TRBV20-1 | NA | NA | CSAQQDYYEQYF | TGCAGTGCTCAGCAGGACTACTACGAGCAGTACTTC
TRBJ2-6 | TRBV12-3/TRBV12-4 | NA | NA | CASSPGTRVNVLTF | TGTGCCAGCAGTCCCGGGACCCGGGTCAACGTCCTGACTTTC
TRBJ2-7 | TRBV7-2 | few | NA | CASSLARVEQYF | TGTGCCAGCAGCTTAGCGCGGGTCGAGCAGTACTTC
TRBJ1-5 | TRBV7-2 | many | NA | CASSLDPLGQPQHF | TGTGCCAGCAGCTTAGACCCGCTGGGGCAGCCCCAGCATTTT
TRBJ2-2 | TRBV25-1 | NA | TRBD2 | CASSDKRGPNTGELFF | TGTGCCAGCAGTGATAAGCGGGGCCCCAACACCGGGGAGCTGTTTTTT
TRBJ2-7 | TRBV19 | NA | NA | CASSIRGDAEQYF | TGTGCCAGTAGTATTAGGGGGGACGCCGAGCAGTACTTC
TRBJ1-6 | TRBV7-2 | few | NA | CASSYLLSRPFGGSPLHF | TGTGCCAGCAGCTACCTGTTGAGCAGACCCTTCGGAGGATCACCCCTCCACTTT
TRBJ1-1 | TRBV7-2 | few | NA | CASSLRRATEAFF | TGTGCCAGCAGCTTACGCAGGGCCACTGAAGCTTTCTTT
TRBJ1-2 | TRBV28 | few | NA | CASSEGSVGGYTF | TGTGCCAGCAGTGAGGGTAGCGTGGGTGGCTACACCTTC